The clone carrying this T cell receptor beta chain occurred once. Its antigen is not known. The repertoire was sequenced with immunoSEQ multiplex PCR; TCRdb's copy has only in-frame clones and lacks some. This sample has about 130,000 clones, with approximately 94% found just once. The sample originates from a study of graft-versus-host responses after intestinal transplantation. This sequence originates from a human donor who received an intestinal transplant. Sequencing used unstimulated CD4+ T cells sorted from spleen or lymph node cells, obtained before intestinal transplant.

Here the CDR3 DNA reads TGTGCCAGCAGCTCGTTACCGACCTCGAATCATTCACCCCTCCACTTT. This sequence encodes CASSSLPTSNHSPLHF. The chain joins TRBV11-2 to TRBJ1-6; D gene ambiguous. Deletions cut 4 bases from V and 8 bases from J, with 18 bases between. This CDR3 region has 16 residues. The germline V gene encodes CDR1 SGHAT and CDR2 FQNNGV.